These 4 T cell receptor beta chains were sequenced from one sample in a study of CXCR3-negative and CXCR3-positive naive CD8 T cells. Libraries were UMI-labeled 5' RACE TRB cDNA. One entry per CDR3 protein, without DNA, is what TCRdb gives after re-calling the 5' RACE reads. The sample table includes approximately 41,000 distinct CDR3 sequences. Sequencing used memory CD8+ T cells from blood. The source is a human donor in good health. Some clones in this sample may be carry-over from other donors' samples.

The chain combines TRBV5-3 with TRBJ1-1; TCRdb indicates TRBD1, and absent DNA this call remains unverified. TRBV5-3 is given ORF status, its function remaining uncertain. The CDR3 extends over 15 amino acids. CDR3 amino acids: CARSLVGDSLPGAFF.

This chain joins TRBV12-3 or TRBV12-4 and TRBJ2-3; TCRdb calls TRBD1, which cannot be checked without DNA. The CDR3 length is 14 residues. The CDR3 loop reads CASTLTGPTDTQYF.

V and J are TRBV7-8 and TRBJ2-7; lacking DNA, the TRBD2 call made by TCRdb goes unchecked. Germline V gene lookup returns CDR1 SGHVS and CDR2 FQNEAQ. The CDR3 consists of 12 residues. This CDR3 reads CASTPPDYEQYF. Full variable domain (missing parts from reference TRBV7-8 and TRBJ2-7): GAGVSQSPRYKVAKRGQDVALRCDPISGHVSLFWYQQALGQGPEFLTYFQNEAQLDKSGLPSDRFFAERPEGSVSTLKIQRTQQEDSAVYLCASTPPDYEQYFGPGTRLTVT.

The chain has TRBV20-1 and TRBJ2-2. The CDR3 contains 14 residues. CDR1 and CDR2 from the germline V gene are DFQATT and SNEGSKA (reference sequence). This chain's CDR3 is CSARVLANTGELFF.